A selection of T cell receptor beta chains follows, all from one sample in a study of cytomegalovirus exposure and HLA in healthy donors. Here immunoSEQ multiplex PCR was the method, and the copy in TCRdb shows in-frame clones only, minus some. The sample holds tens of thousands of clones; more than 80% are singletons and the top ten take about 6%. The sequenced material came from PBMCs. These TCRs come from a woman aged 18-29 years in good health and CMV-seronegative. Each CDR3 is given without its conserved first and last residue. Fields, in order: V gene, CDR3 protein.

TRBV2,ASPTSGGPTDTQY
TRBV5-6,ASSFFLARSTDTQY
TRBV2,ASSAPGQRNTEAF
TRBV6-6,ASSPRTGDQPQH
TRBV13,ASSLVRGWEQF
TRBV9,ASSVAQVGASTDTQY
TRBV5-1,ASSLAGAGALIYNEQF
TRBV6-5,ASSSGYRLGTEAF
TRBV2,ASSESGRVEWEKLF
TRBV19,ASDSGTGSSNQPQH
TRBV11-3,ASSLARGAYNEQF
TRBV6-1,ASSREINEKLF
TRBV11-2,ASSLDRGGQNIQY
TRBV9,ASSRHLNEKLF
TRBV29-1,SVTTGNGYT
TRBV28,ASRNQGSSNQPQH
TRBV7-2,ASIRGTGGPRNEQF
TRBV5-6,ASTKPGLLNEQF
TRBV7-9,ASSLRELAKNIQY
TRBV11-1,ASSPTSGGAIDTQY
TRBV5-1,ASSLGQGNSPLH
TRBV29-1,SGRLQGQANVLT
TRBV18,ASSPDRDNEQF
TRBV27,ASSFLRTGDLYNEQF
TRBV7-9,ASSLTSGQGNNEQF
TRBV15,ATSNLQVRETQY
TRBV6-6,ASSPSPGGTGELF
TRBV29-1,SGRGGGTEAF
TRBV19,ASSNRGSNQPQH
TRBV19,ASSMETGKGHMGGYT
TRBV19,ASSQTGTGGPWGANVLT
TRBV12-2,ASRLARKLNTEAF
TRBV13,ASSLQDTYEQY
TRBV27,ASSPGTGGKETQY
TRBV5-6,ASSLTVNTEAF
TRBV9,ASSVEMGAPTDTQY
TRBV7-9,ASSSGTSGGNNEQF
TRBV5-5,ASSSLDRDYGYT
TRBV18,ASSPGSGYTEAF
TRBV2,ASSAWSVLEQY
TRBV10-1,ASSGGHQVTSFDEQF
TRBV2,ASRRQRTYEQY
TRBV11-3,ASSLDNAGPQH
TRBV5-4,ASSFPRGYGYT
TRBV10-3,AISEFRGEAF
TRBV28,ASRISGFHPRGGEAF
TRBV7-3,ASSRELAGQETQY
TRBV5-1,ASSLYRGNTEAF
TRBV9,ASSVVVDLAEVYNEQF
TRBV9,ASQTGYGYT